What follows are 8 T cell receptor beta chains derived from one specimen sequenced in a study of cytomegalovirus exposure and HLA in healthy donors. The PCR ran on 60 Vbeta and 13 Jbeta primers. Profiling relied on immunoSEQ multiplex PCR, and the TCRdb table lists in-frame clones only, not all of them. The table lists under 200,000 clones, about three quarters of them singletons, with more than 13% in the top ten. Material for sequencing was PBMCs. The receptors derive from a man aged 45-65 years in good health and CMV-seropositive.

The chain carries TRBV7-3 and TRBJ2-1, with 10 bases lining up with TRBD1. This CDR3 has 16 amino acids. Unmatched junction bases numbered 8, after V lost 5 bases and J lost 4 bases. Germline V lookup: CDR1 SGHTA, CDR2 FQGTGA. CDR3 in amino acids: CASSASGTGAYNEQFF. In DNA form, the CDR3 reads TGTGCCAGCAGCGCCTCCGGGACAGGGGCTTACAATGAGCAGTTCTTC.

This clone was counted a few times. V gene TRBV27 combines with J gene TRBJ1-2; D is unclear. The CDR3 extends over 16 amino acids. Germline V gene sequence: CDR1 MNHEY, CDR2 SMNVEV (reference sequence). The V gene lost 5 bases and the J gene lost 0 bases, with 16 bases spanning the gap. The CDR3 DNA follows: TGTGCCAGCAGTCCAGGCCTATGGCAGTCTAACTATGGCTACACCTTC. Translated, it gives CASSPGLWQSNYGYTF.

The V gene is TRBV27, the J gene TRBJ1-1; possibly TRBD1 for D (5 bases). Germline V gene lookup returns CDR1 MNHEY and CDR2 SMNVEV (reference sequence). Trimming pared 6 bases from V and 10 bases from J, leaving 12 bases between. The CDR3 spans 11 residues. In DNA form, the CDR3 reads TGTGCCAGCAGGGGGGGATCGGGAGCTTTCTTT. Translation: CASRGGSGAFF.

This chain uses TRBV12-5 with TRBJ2-7, with D perhaps TRBD1 (5 bases). Per germline, CDR1 LGHNT and CDR2 FRNRAP. CDR3 length: 14 residues. The V and J ends lost 2 bases and 2 bases respectively, with 10 bases between them. The CDR3 protein is CASGLSTRAYEQYF. In DNA, the CDR3 is TGTGCTAGTGGTTTGTCTACCAGGGCCTACGAGCAGTACTTC.

This chain uses TRBV5-5 with TRBJ1-1; 8 positions match TRBD1. The V segment lost 5 bases and the J segment 4 bases; nucleotides outside the gene matches: 4. Looked up from germline, CDR1 is SGHKS and CDR2 is YYEKEE (reference sequence). This CDR3 has 13 amino acids. The DNA for the CDR3 is TGTGCCAGCAGACAAGGACAGGGCACTGAAGCTTTCTTT. Translating it yields CASRQGQGTEAFF.

This clone has only one observation. The V call is TRBV15, the J call TRBJ2-5; 12 bases are shared with TRBD2. The J call may be mistaken, given a closer DNA end match to TRBJ2-7. Germline V gene sequence: CDR1 LNHNV, CDR2 YYDKDF (reference sequence). The CDR3 is 17 amino acids. The CDR3 region has the DNA TGTGCCACCAGCAGAGGGGCTAGCGGGGGGGTTGGGCACGAGCAGTACTTC. It translates to CATSRGASGGVGHEQYF.

This chain joins TRBV7-2 and TRBJ1-1; 9 positions agree with TRBD1. The V gene's germline CDR1 is SGHTA and CDR2 FQGNSA. This CDR3 is built from 13 residues. The V segment lost 6 bases and the J segment 1 base; nucleotides outside the gene matches: 0. The CDR3, as DNA: TGTGCCAGCAGGGGACAGGGGAACACTGAAGCTTTCTTT. It encodes CASRGQGNTEAFF.

V usage is TRBV6-5 and J usage is TRBJ1-6; no definite D call. This CDR3 has 12 amino acids. Germline V gene lookup returns CDR1 MNHEY and CDR2 SVGAGI. V shed 6 bases and J shed 6 bases, with 6 bases lying between them. The CDR3 loop is CASRSVNSPLHF. CDR3 bases: TGTGCCAGCAGGTCCGTTAATTCACCCCTCCACTTT.